Below are 3 T cell receptor beta chains sequenced from a single sample in a study of blood T cell repertoires in COVID-19. Clones were sequenced by immunoSEQ multiplex PCR, and TCRdb holds only the in-frame ones, with some missing. The sample lists under 250,000 clones; roughly 80% were seen once. Sequenced sample: peripheral blood. These receptors originate from a man aged 50 to 60 with active or convalescent COVID-19.

The chain links TRBV30 to TRBJ2-7; tentatively, D is TRBD1 (6 bases). Germline V gene sequence: CDR1 GTSNPN, CDR2 SVGIG (reference sequence). Trimming took off 0 bases at V and 2 bases at J, with 8 bases between the two ends. The CDR3 loop spans 13 amino acids. Here the CDR3 DNA reads TGTGCCTGGAGTGTAACAGGGCCCTACGAGCAGTACTTC. Its translation is CAWSVTGPYEQYF.

V is TRBV29-1 and J is TRBJ1-6; no reliable D call. The length of the CDR3 is 12 residues. Germline V gene data show CDR1 as SQVTM and CDR2 as ANQGSEA. Deletions cut 6 bases from V and 8 bases from J, with 11 bases between. The CDR3 DNA is TGCAGCGTCCGCGACTTGGATTCACCCCTCCACTTT. Translated: CSVRDLDSPLHF.

The gene calls are TRBV15 and TRBJ2-1; TRBD2 might be the D (7 bases). V lost 3 bases and J 0 bases, leaving 9 bases between the germline ends. Germline V gene sequence: CDR1 LNHNV, CDR2 YYDKDF (reference sequence). CDR3 length equals 15 residues. The chain's CDR3 is CATSRGGASYNEQFF. The CDR3 region has the DNA TGTGCCACCAGCAGGGGGGGGGCCTCCTACAATGAGCAGTTCTTC.